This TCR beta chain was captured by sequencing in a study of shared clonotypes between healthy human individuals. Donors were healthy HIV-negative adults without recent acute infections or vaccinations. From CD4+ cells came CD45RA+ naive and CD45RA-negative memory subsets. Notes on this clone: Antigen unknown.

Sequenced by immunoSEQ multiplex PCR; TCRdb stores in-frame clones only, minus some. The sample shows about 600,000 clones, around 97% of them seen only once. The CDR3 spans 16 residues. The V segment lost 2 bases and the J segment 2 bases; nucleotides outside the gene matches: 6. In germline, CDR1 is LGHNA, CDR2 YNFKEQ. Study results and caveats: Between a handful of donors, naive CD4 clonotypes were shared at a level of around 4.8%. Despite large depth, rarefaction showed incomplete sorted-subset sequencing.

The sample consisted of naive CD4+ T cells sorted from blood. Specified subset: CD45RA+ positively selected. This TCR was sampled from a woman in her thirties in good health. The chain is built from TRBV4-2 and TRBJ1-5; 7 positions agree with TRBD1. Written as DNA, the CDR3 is TGTGCCAGCAGCCAAAACAACAGGGGAGGCAATCAGCCCCAGCATTTT. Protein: CASSQNNRGGNQPQHF.